This passage covers 11 T cell receptor beta chains from one sample sequenced in a study of blood T cell repertoires in COVID-19. The assay was immunoSEQ multiplex PCR, and TCRdb's table has in-frame clones only and misses some. The top ten hold 7% to 7.5% of the sample, which has 31,000 or so clones, more than 80% seen once. What was sequenced was peripheral blood. These receptors all stem from a human donor in a cohort sampled during active COVID-19.

The chain uses TRBV6-4 and TRBJ1-4; maybe TRBD1 (6 bases). The germline V gene has CDR1 MRHNA and CDR2 SNTAGT. V was trimmed by 7 bases and J by 1 base, leaving 13 bases between them. The CDR3 has 15 amino acids. CDR3 loop: CASTEGDITNEKLFF. The CDR3 DNA reads as TGTGCCAGCACTGAGGGGGACATAACTAATGAAAAACTGTTTTTT.

The CDR3 DNA reads as TGTGCCAGCAGCCAGGGAGGGACTGTTAGCACCGGGGAGCTGTTTTTT. This encodes CASSQGGTVSTGELFF. The gene calls are TRBV11-1 and TRBJ2-2, with TRBD2 matching 7 bases. The germline V gene encodes CDR1 SGHAT and CDR2 FQDESV (reference sequence). The CDR3 length is 16 residues. Unmatched junction bases numbered 10, after V lost 5 bases and J lost 4 bases. Variable domain in full (rest from reference TRBV11-1 and TRBJ2-2): EAEVAQSPRYKITEKSQAVAFWCDPISGHATLYWYRQILGQGPELLVQFQDESVVDDSQLPKDRFSAERLKGVDSTLKIQPAELGDSAMYLCASSQGGTVSTGELFFGEGSRLTVL.

The V gene is TRBV10-1, the J gene TRBJ1-1; a weak D match, TRBD1 (6 bases). With 3 bases removed from V and 5 bases from J, the gap between germline ends came to 10 bases. Looked up from germline, CDR1 is WNHNN and CDR2 is SYGVQD (reference sequence). CDR3 length equals 13 residues. Here the CDR3 DNA reads TGCGCCAGCAGTGAACAGGGAAGGACTGAAGCTTTCTTT. It is translated as CASSEQGRTEAFF.

This clone was detected only once. This chain connects TRBV5-6 to TRBJ1-2, with 7 bases matching TRBD1. Germline assignment: CDR1 SGHDT and CDR2 YYEEEE. This CDR3 has 16 residues. Trimming took 0 bases from V and 5 from J; bases not matched to a gene: 10. The CDR3 DNA sequence: TGTGCCAGCAGCTTGGCGAGGAGGGGGCCGAGATATGGCTACACCTTC. It is translated as CASSLARRGPRYGYTF.

As regards this clone: The junction shows a germline mismatch at one end, possibly a read error. The rearrangement joins TRBV5-6 to TRBJ1-2; 9 positions match TRBD1. CDR1 and CDR2 from the germline V gene are SGHDT and YYEEEE. The CDR3 spans 12 residues. CDR3 DNA: TGTGCCAGCAGCCCCGGGACAGGGAGGCCGGTTTTC. Translating it yields CASSPGTGRPVF. The complete variable domain, with remaining parts taken from reference TRBV5-6 and TRBJ1-2, reads DAGVTQSPTHLIKTRGQQVTLRCSPKSGHDTVSWYQQALGQGPQFIFQYYEEEERQRGNFPDRFSGHQFPNYSSELNVNALLLGDSALYLCASSPGTGRPVFGSGTRLTVV.

In this sample, this clone turned up once. The CDR3 is CASSYGQGQGGELFF. As DNA, the CDR3 is TGTGCCAGCAGTTACGGGCAGGGGCAGGGCGGGGAGCTGTTTTTT. J is TRBJ2-2 and V is TRBV6-5; tentative D call: TRBD1 (6 bases). Between the trimmed V and J ends, which lost 2 bases and 7 bases, there was a span of 14 bases. This CDR3 contains 15 residues. Germline V gives CDR1 MNHEY, CDR2 SVGAGI.

The CDR3 nucleotides read TGTGCCAGCAGCGTAGTTACGCGGGTAACCGCGAACACCGGGGAGCTGTTTTTT. Amino acids: CASSVVTRVTANTGELFF. This rearrangement joins TRBV9 to TRBJ2-2; perhaps TRBD2 as D (5 bases). The V end was cut by 0 bases, the J end by 0 bases, with 15 bases between. CDR3 size: 18 residues. Per germline, CDR1 SGDLS and CDR2 YYNGEE.

This sequence joins TRBV28 and TRBJ2-2, with 9 bases identical to TRBD1. This CDR3 region has 15 residues. Germline CDR1 reads MDHEN; CDR2 reads SYDVKM. The junction had 5 bases not matched to a gene; V was cut back by 4 bases and J by 5 bases. This CDR3 is CASSSDRGGTGELFF. The CDR3 DNA reads as TGTGCCAGCAGTTCGGACAGGGGCGGAACCGGGGAGCTGTTTTTT.

The CDR3 here is CASSLSPGRYSTDTQYF. The DNA for the CDR3 is TGCGCCAGCAGCTTATCTCCCGGGAGGTATAGCACAGATACGCAGTATTTT. This chain joins TRBV5-1 and TRBJ2-3; 7 nucleotides line up with TRBD2. Trimming took 2 bases from V and 0 from J; bases not matched to a gene: 9. The CDR3 is made up of 17 amino acids. CDR1 SGHRS and CDR2 YFSETQ come from the germline V gene.

This clone was found once. The chain carries TRBV21-1 and TRBJ2-3; TRBD1 is the table's D call, not checked against the DNA. TRBV21-1 is an annotated pseudogene. This CDR3 comprises 19 residues. The CDR3 DNA sequence: TGTGCCAGCAGCAAAAAGGGGATCGGGACAGGGGGGTACACAGATACGCAGTATTTT. As protein: CASSKKGIGTGGYTDTQYF.

This chain uses TRBV9 with TRBJ1-3; TRBD1 matches at 7 bases. This CDR3 comprises 14 residues. V was clipped by 4 bases and J by 7 bases; unmatched bases: 8. Germline CDR1 SGDLS, CDR2 YYNGEE. CDR3 amino acids: CASSPGGLGNTIYF. CDR3 in DNA: TGTGCCAGCAGCCCAGGGGGTTTGGGGAACACCATATATTTT.